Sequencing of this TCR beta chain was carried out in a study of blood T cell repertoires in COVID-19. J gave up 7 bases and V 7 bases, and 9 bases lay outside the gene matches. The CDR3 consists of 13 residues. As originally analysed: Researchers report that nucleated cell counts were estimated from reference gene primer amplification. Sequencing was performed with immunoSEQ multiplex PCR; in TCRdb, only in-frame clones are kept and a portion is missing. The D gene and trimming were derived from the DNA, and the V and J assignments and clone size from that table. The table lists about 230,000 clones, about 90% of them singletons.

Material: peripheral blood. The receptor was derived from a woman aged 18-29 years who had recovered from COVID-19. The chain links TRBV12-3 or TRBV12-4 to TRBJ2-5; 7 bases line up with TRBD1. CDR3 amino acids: CASTDRPLRTQYF. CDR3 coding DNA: TGTGCCAGCACGGACAGGCCTTTGAGGACCCAGTACTTC.